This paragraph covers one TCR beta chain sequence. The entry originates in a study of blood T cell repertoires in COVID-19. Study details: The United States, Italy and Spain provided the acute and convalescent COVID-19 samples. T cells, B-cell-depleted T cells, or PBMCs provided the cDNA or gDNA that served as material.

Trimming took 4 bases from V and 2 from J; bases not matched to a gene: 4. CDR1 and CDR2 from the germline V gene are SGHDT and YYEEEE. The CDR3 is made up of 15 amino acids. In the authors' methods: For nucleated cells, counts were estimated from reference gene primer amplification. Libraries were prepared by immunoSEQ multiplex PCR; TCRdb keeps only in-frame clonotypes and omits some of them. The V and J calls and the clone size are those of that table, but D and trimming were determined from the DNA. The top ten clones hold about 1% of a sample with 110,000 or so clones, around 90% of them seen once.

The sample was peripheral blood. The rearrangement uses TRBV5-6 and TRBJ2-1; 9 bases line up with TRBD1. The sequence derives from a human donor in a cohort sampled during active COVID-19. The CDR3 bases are TGTGCCAGCAGCAATACAGGGGGCACCTACAATGAGCAGTTCTTC. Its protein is CASSNTGGTYNEQFF.